Shown below are 15 T cell receptor beta chains from a single sample sequenced in a study of blood T cell repertoires in COVID-19. Generated by immunoSEQ multiplex PCR, the TCRdb table keeps only in-frame clones and is missing some. The table records around 250,000 clones, 88% of them present only once. Sequenced material: peripheral blood. Every receptor here comes from a woman in her 70s with COVID-19, enrolled during active disease.

This clone was found a few times. The rearrangement links TRBV6-5 to TRBJ2-5; 8 bases match TRBD2. Germline CDR1 is MNHEY and CDR2 is SVGAGI. V was pared by 4 bases and J by 5 bases, with 6 bases of the junction left unmatched. The CDR3 runs to 14 residues. The CDR3 DNA reads as TGTGCCAGCAGTTCCGGGACTAGTAAGGAGACCCAGTACTTC. It specifies CASSSGTSKETQYF.

The rearrangement uses TRBV4-1 and TRBJ1-1, with D unresolved. This CDR3 is 14 amino acids long. Per the germline V gene, CDR1 is MGHRA and CDR2 is YSYEKL. The V gene lost 6 bases and the J gene lost 2 bases, with 13 bases spanning the gap. CDR3 sequence reads: CASRQPGHNTEAFF. CDR3 DNA: TGCGCCAGCAGACAGCCAGGCCACAACACTGAAGCTTTCTTT.

This clone was recorded many times. The gene calls are TRBV3-1 (or the pseudogene TRBV3-2) and TRBJ2-7; TRBD2 matches 16 bases. V gave up 1 base and J gave up 6 bases; unmatched junction bases: 12. CDR3 length: 19 residues. Germline-derived CDR1 and CDR2 are LGHDT and YNNKEL (reference sequence). CDR3 in amino acids: CASSQGIGTSGRGAFEQYF. The CDR3, as DNA: TGTGCCAGCAGCCAAGGAATCGGGACTAGCGGGAGGGGGGCCTTCGAGCAGTACTTC.

The J gene is TRBJ2-1, the V gene TRBV4-1; 13 nucleotides line up with TRBD2. Germline assignment: CDR1 MGHRA and CDR2 YSYEKL. V was pared by 4 bases and J by 8 bases, with 5 bases of the junction left unmatched. The CDR3 covers 15 residues. CDR3 bases: TGCGCCAGCAGCCCAAGGACTAGCGGGAGTGATGAGCAGTTCTTC. Translation gives CASSPRTSGSDEQFF.

This sequence joins TRBV2 and TRBJ1-2; no clear D gene. Germline-derived CDR1 and CDR2 are SNHLY and FYNNEI. This CDR3 contains 16 residues. V shed 7 bases and J shed 0 bases, with 18 bases lying between them. The CDR3 DNA reads TGTGCCAGCATTAAAAGCCGACAAGCCGCTAACTATGGCTACACCTTC. Translated, it gives CASIKSRQAANYGYTF.

The chain recombines TRBV10-3 with TRBJ2-5; 9 bases agree with TRBD2. V shed 1 base and J 4 bases; nucleotides not matched to a gene: 7. Per germline, CDR1 ENHRY and CDR2 SYGVKD. The CDR3 runs 16 residues. CDR3 region: CAISELAGVNVETQYF. The CDR3 bases are TGTGCCATCAGTGAGTTAGCGGGAGTAAATGTAGAGACCCAGTACTTC.

V and J are TRBV6-6 and TRBJ1-2; D is perhaps TRBD1 (6 bases). Trimming took 5 bases from V and 4 from J, leaving 8 bases between them. The germline V gene encodes CDR1 MNHNY and CDR2 SVGAGI (reference sequence). CDR3 length: 12 amino acids. CDR3 in DNA: TGTGCCAGCAGTCAGGGGATCTATGGCTACACCTTC. Translated, it gives CASSQGIYGYTF.

This rearrangement joins TRBV9 to TRBJ2-5; the D gene is possibly TRBD1 (5 bases). V shed 4 bases and J shed 4 bases, with 14 bases lying between them. The germline CDR1 and CDR2 sequences are SGDLS and YYNGEE. The CDR3 spans 14 residues. Here the CDR3 DNA reads TGTGCCAGCAGCCAGGGCCCACCGGGAGAGACCCAGTACTTC. This gives the protein CASSQGPPGETQYF.

This clone was seen just once. The V gene is TRBV29-1, the J gene TRBJ2-5, with TRBD2 matching 10 bases. The CDR3 spans 15 residues. Germline V gene lookup returns CDR1 SQVTM and CDR2 ANQGSEA. V gave up 7 bases and J gave up 5 bases; unmatched junction bases: 13. The CDR3 sequence: CSAGGRSGRGETQYF. For the CDR3, the DNA is TGCAGCGCCGGAGGGCGCAGCGGGAGGGGGGAGACCCAGTACTTC.

This sequence joins TRBV7-3 and TRBJ2-2, with D possibly TRBD1 on 5 matching bases. Trimming stripped 2 bases from V and 5 bases from J, with 9 bases between. The CDR3 spans 14 residues. The germline V gene has CDR1 SGHTA and CDR2 FQGTGA. The CDR3 loop reads CASSLVSGTGELFF. As DNA, the CDR3 is TGTGCCAGCAGCTTAGTATCAGGGACCGGGGAGCTGTTTTTT.

This sequence joins TRBV12-3 or TRBV12-4 and TRBJ1-1, with D uncertain. The CDR3 consists of 13 residues. V was trimmed by 3 bases and J by 1 base, leaving 6 bases between them. The CDR3 DNA is TGTGCCAGCAGTTTTCTCAGGAACACTGAAGCTTTCTTT. Its translation: CASSFLRNTEAFF.

J is TRBJ1-3 and V is TRBV7-2; D may be TRBD1 (5 bases). V lost 5 bases and J 7 bases, leaving 12 bases between the germline ends. There are 13 residues in the CDR3. The germline gives CDR1 SGHTA, CDR2 FQGNSA. Here the CDR3 DNA reads TGTGCCAGCAGCGAGACCGGGGGGAACACCATATATTTT. This sequence encodes CASSETGGNTIYF. The full variable domain, in which reference TRBV7-2 and TRBJ1-3 provide the parts outside the CDR3, is GAGVSQSPSNKVTEKGKDVELRCDPISGHTALYWYRQSLGQGLEFLIYFQGNSAPDKSGLPSDRFSAERTGGSVSTLTIQRTQQEDSAVYLCASSETGGNTIYFGEGSWLTVV.

This chain uses TRBV7-3 with TRBJ2-2, with 10 bases fitting TRBD2. The germline gives CDR1 SGHTA, CDR2 FQGTGA. CDR3 length: 16 residues. J was trimmed by 6 bases and V by 0 bases; bases with no gene match: 4. The chain's CDR3 is CASSLTTLAGAGELFF. CDR3 DNA sequence: TGTGCCAGCAGCTTAACTACCCTAGCGGGAGCCGGGGAGCTGTTTTTT.

The chain employs TRBV6-2 or TRBV6-3 and TRBJ2-1, with TRBD1 matching 7 bases. The J segment lost 4 bases and the V segment lost 4 bases, leaving 4 bases of the junction unmatched. From germline, CDR1 is MNHEY and CDR2 SVGEGT. The length of the CDR3 is 14 residues. The CDR3 protein is CASSSGQFYNEQFF. The CDR3 nucleotides read TGTGCCAGCAGTTCGGGACAGTTTTACAATGAGCAGTTCTTC.

This chain joins TRBV28 and TRBJ2-7; 8 bases map to TRBD2. The CDR3 runs to 13 residues. Germline lookup yields CDR1 MDHEN and CDR2 SYDVKM. V lost 7 bases and J lost 4; bases outside the gene matches: 6. CDR3: CASTVAGNYEQYF. The CDR3 region has the DNA TGTGCCAGCACCGTAGCGGGAAATTACGAGCAGTACTTC.